This T cell receptor (beta chain) stems from a study of OX40 agonist ivuxolimab in advanced cancers. The protocol was immunoSEQ multiplex PCR, while the TCRdb copy is restricted to in-frame clones and leaves out a portion. The sample shows 44,000 or so clones, approximately 91% of them seen only once. V was shortened by 5 bases and J by 7 bases, with 15 bases between the two germline ends. The CDR3 has 13 amino acids. The germline V gene encodes CDR1 SGHDN and CDR2 FVKESK. The source of this sequence is an adult with an advanced solid tumor such as melanoma, head and neck, liver or kidney cancer. The chain joins TRBV14 to TRBJ2-7; a weak D match, TRBD1 (6 bases). The specimen was CD4+ or CD8+ T cells sorted from blood, collected in a trial of the OX40 agonist ivuxolimab. This chain's CDR3 is CASSFRTVQEQYF. In DNA form, the CDR3 reads TGTGCCAGCAGCTTCCGGACAGTTCAGGAGCAGTACTTC.